The clone carrying this TCR beta chain occurred a few times. Its antigen remains unidentified. TCRdb reprocessed the reads with MiXCR, giving one entry per CDR3 protein. The repertoire holds about 680,000 distinct CDR3 sequences, with 24% as singletons. V was shortened by 2 bases and J by 2 bases, with 11 bases between the two germline ends. This CDR3 has 15 amino acids. Germline V gene lookup returns CDR1 SGHKS and CDR2 YYEKEE (reference sequence). This record comes from a study of T cell repertoires in cytomegalovirus infection. About the study: Evidence of both CMV infection and a matching HLA type came from public TCR beta signatures.

Study-wide findings and caveats: Frequencies of public TCR beta families were cumulated, and this identified carriers of CMV plus the relevant HLA. In two of eight donors, the top clonotype was HLA-C-restricted CMV-specific.

The sequencing sample was made of CD8+ T cells from PBMCs. The genes are TRBV5-5 and TRBJ1-5; D possibly corresponds to TRBD1 (6 bases). The TCR sequence derives from a human donor in good health (CMV status not recorded). Some clones in this sample may be carry-over from other donors' samples. The CDR3 sequence: CASSLQGLRNQPQHF. Here the CDR3 DNA reads TGTGCCAGCAGCTTACAGGGCTTACGCAATCAGCCCCAGCATTTT.